This TCR beta chain appears in the sequencing data of a study of blood T cells in healthy people across ages. Notes on this clonotype: As yet, its antigen is unknown. The germline gene is not matched at one end of the junction; a read error may be the cause.

Study results and limitations: Fewer expanded clones and more diversity marked long-lived versus aged donors.

Donors were healthy Caucasian individuals from Russia aged roughly 6 to 95. Drawn from each donor were around 9.1 milliliters of peripheral blood. The CDR3 contains 17 residues. Germline V gives CDR1 SGHRS, CDR2 YFSETQ. Primers used in a second PCR of roughly 6 to 12 cycles were a sample-barcoded 5' primer and a J-beta primer mix. The template-switch adaptor, which had 12 random nucleotides, put a tag on each cDNA molecule. Each CDR3 protein is one row after TCRdb ran MiXCR on the 5' RACE reads. The top ten hold over 15% of the sample, which has fewer than 800,000 distinct CDR3 sequences, 32% seen once.

The chain carries TRBV5-1 and TRBJ2-5, with 8 positions matching TRBD1. The specimen was blood. This receptor was identified in an elderly woman in good health. The CDR3 loop reads CASSLQPGQGVQATQYF. The CDR3 nucleotides read TGCGCCAGCAGCTTGCAGCCTGGACAGGGCGTTCAAGCGACCCAGTACTTC. Using reference TRBV5-1 and TRBJ2-5 for the parts outside the CDR3, the full variable domain is KAGVTQTPRYLIKTRGQQVTLSCSPISGHRSVSWYQQTPGQGLQFLFEYFSETQRNKGNFPGRFSGRQFSNSRSEMNVSTLELGDSALYLCASSLQPGQGVQATQYFGPGTRLLVL.